This T cell receptor beta chain was recorded in a study of cytomegalovirus exposure and HLA in healthy donors. Regarding the study as a whole: Among TCR sequences, most were rare, though some public TCRs appeared in many donors. A later analysis found most CMV-associated TCR beta chains apparently HLA-restricted.

For this clone: No antigen is known for it.

The primer mix had 60 Vbeta and 13 Jbeta primers. Repertoires were generated with immunoSEQ multiplex PCR, while TCRdb's copy carries only in-frame clones and drops some. The sample yields about 110,000 clones, roughly 82% seen once. Germline-derived CDR1 and CDR2 are ENHRY and SYGVKD. CDR3 length: 17 amino acids. After removal of 6 bases from V and 0 bases from J, the junction contained 12 bases not matched to a gene. The clonotype originates from a man aged 50 to 60 in good health and CMV-seronegative. V usage is TRBV10-3 and J usage is TRBJ1-1; 8 bases match TRBD1. The sequencing sample was made of PBMCs. In DNA form, the CDR3 reads TGTGCCATCAGGGCCGGGACAGGAAGAGGAATGAACACTGAAGCTTTCTTT. Translated: CAIRAGTGRGMNTEAFF.